This T cell receptor (beta chain) was sequenced during a study of cytomegalovirus exposure and HLA in healthy donors. This CDR3 region has 16 residues. V lost 1 base, J lost 2 bases, and 12 bases lay in between. In germline, CDR1 is SGHTA, CDR2 FQGNSA. Profiling relied on immunoSEQ multiplex PCR, and the TCRdb table lists in-frame clones only, not all of them. The sample yields approximately 300,000 clones, about nine tenths seen once. The rearrangement joins TRBV7-2 to TRBJ1-3; D not certain. Sequenced sample: PBMCs. This sequence originates from a woman aged 18-29 years in good health and CMV-seronegative. The CDR3 nucleotides read TGTGCCAGCAGCTTAGGGGCCTTTGAAACTGGAAACACCATATATTTT. Protein sequence: CASSLGAFETGNTIYF.